Below, 32 T cell receptor beta chains from the same sample are listed, as sequenced in a study of T cell clonotyping in hematopoietic cell transplantation. Some clones are missing from TCRdb's copy, which holds only in-frame ones; the method was immunoSEQ multiplex PCR. The sample records some 40,000 clones, around 95% being singletons. Sample: peripheral blood mononuclear cells. The origin of the receptors is a woman in her forties or fifties in good health. Some clones in this sample may be carry-over from other donors' samples.

The chain carries TRBV5-4 and TRBJ2-2; TRBD2 matches at 8 bases. V shed 7 bases and J 2 bases; nucleotides not matched to a gene: 10. The CDR3 contains 16 residues. Germline V gives CDR1 SGHNT, CDR2 YYREEE (reference sequence). The CDR3 region has the DNA TGTGCCAGCGGCCTCCGGGGGGGGCGTAACACCGGGGAGCTGTTTTTT. This gives the protein CASGLRGGRNTGELFF.

V and J are TRBV5-6 and TRBJ1-2; D gene ambiguous. The CDR3 totals 14 residues. Germline V gene sequence: CDR1 SGHDT, CDR2 YYEEEE. Trimming stripped 0 bases from V and 2 bases from J, with 8 bases between. The CDR3 DNA follows: TGTGCCAGCAGCTTGGGGCCCACCAACTATGGCTACACCTTC. Translating it yields CASSLGPTNYGYTF.

CDR3 coding DNA: TGTGCCAGCAGCCGGAGCGGGGGGGCCGGCGGGGAGCTGTTTTTT. Translating gives CASSRSGGAGGELFF. This chain uses TRBV5-4 with TRBJ2-2, with 10 nucleotides matching TRBD2. Germline V gives CDR1 SGHNT, CDR2 YYREEE (reference sequence). Trimming cost V 4 bases and J 7 bases; bases outside gene matches: 7. CDR3 length: 15 amino acids.

V usage is TRBV6-4 and J usage is TRBJ1-2; TRBD1 is a possible D gene (5 bases). The CDR3 covers 15 residues. Per the germline V gene, CDR1 is MRHNA and CDR2 is SNTAGT. Trimming took 6 bases from V and 3 from J, leaving 17 bases between them. CDR3 sequence (DNA): TGTGCCAGCAGACCACAGGTCTCATATGACTATGGCTACACCTTC. Amino acids: CASRPQVSYDYGYTF.

This chain connects TRBV11-1 to TRBJ2-7, with D perhaps TRBD2 (6 bases). CDR3 length: 15 residues. The V gene's germline CDR1 is SGHAT and CDR2 FQDESV (reference sequence). Trimming removed 5 bases at V and 0 bases at J, with 14 bases between. The CDR3 is CASSPRDGSSYEQYF. The CDR3 DNA follows: TGTGCCAGCAGCCCGAGGGACGGGAGCTCCTACGAGCAGTACTTC.

CDR3 protein: CASSAAGASGELFF. In DNA, the CDR3 is TGTGCCAGCAGTGCCGCGGGAGCGTCCGGGGAGCTGTTTTTT. The chain links TRBV27 to TRBJ2-2; 7 bases are a match to TRBD2. This CDR3 spans 14 amino acids. Germline V gene lookup returns CDR1 MNHEY and CDR2 SMNVEV (reference sequence). V lost 5 bases to trimming and J lost 6 bases; unmatched junction nucleotides: 6.

The chain's CDR3 is CASSLGDIYNEQFF. DNA for the CDR3: TGTGCCAGCAGCTTAGGGGACATTTACAATGAGCAGTTCTTC. The V gene is TRBV7-9, the J gene TRBJ2-1; D is perhaps TRBD1 (6 bases). The CDR3 length is 14 residues. Germline values: CDR1 SEHNR, CDR2 FQNEAQ (reference sequence). V lost 1 base and J lost 4, with 8 bases in between.

V gene TRBV6-1 combines with J gene TRBJ2-3; D possibly corresponds to TRBD2 (7 bases). V was pared by 1 base and J by 4 bases, with 12 bases between. The CDR3 covers 15 residues. Per the germline V gene, CDR1 is MNHNS and CDR2 is SASEGT. The CDR3 loop reads CASSEGTGGADTQYF. The CDR3, as DNA: TGTGCCAGCAGTGAAGGTACGGGGGGCGCAGATACGCAGTATTTT.

This clone has only one observation. The chain combines TRBV5-1 with TRBJ2-1; 9 nucleotides line up with TRBD1. J lost 5 bases, V lost 4 bases, and 1 base had no gene match. Germline-derived CDR1 and CDR2 are SGHRS and YFSETQ. The CDR3 extends over 13 amino acids. The CDR3 protein is CASSDRGDNEQFF. The CDR3 DNA follows: TGCGCCAGCAGCGACAGGGGGGACAATGAGCAGTTCTTC. Variable domain in full (rest from reference TRBV5-1 and TRBJ2-1): KAGVTQTPRYLIKTRGQQVTLSCSPISGHRSVSWYQQTPGQGLQFLFEYFSETQRNKGNFPGRFSGRQFSNSRSEMNVSTLELGDSALYLCASSDRGDNEQFFGPGTRLTVL.

The chain couples TRBV9 to TRBJ1-5; perhaps TRBD1 as D (5 bases). This CDR3 comprises 13 residues. Germline lookup yields CDR1 SGDLS and CDR2 YYNGEE. V was clipped by 3 bases and J by 12 bases, with 16 bases between them. The CDR3 spells CASSGGPSHHQHF. The DNA for the CDR3 is TGTGCCAGCAGCGGGGGCCCGAGTCATCACCAGCATTTT.

The chain uses TRBV6-1 and TRBJ2-7; TRBD1 or TRBD2 may be the D gene (7 bases each). CDR1 is MNHNS, CDR2 SASEGT, per germline. Trimming cost V 10 bases and J 2 bases, with 15 bases left between them. The CDR3 is made up of 13 amino acids. CDR3 sequence: CAIRQGGAYEQYF. The CDR3, as DNA: TGTGCCATCCGACAGGGAGGGGCCTACGAGCAGTACTTC.

Notes on this clone: The junction does not match germline at one end; this may be a read error. V gene TRBV5-1 combines with J gene TRBJ2-6; D gene ambiguous. The germline CDR1 and CDR2 sequences are SGHRS and YFSETQ. This CDR3 contains 14 residues. The CDR3 nucleotides read TGCGCCAGCAGATCCGGATCTGAGGCCAACGTCCTGACTTTC. It codes for CASRSGSEANVLTF.

This chain links TRBV4-3 with TRBJ1-1; D is uncertain. The length of the CDR3 is 14 residues. Germline CDR1 reads LGHNA; CDR2 reads YSLEER. The V end was cut by 4 bases, the J end by 2 bases, with 11 bases between. The CDR3 spells CASSRNRGNTEAFF. CDR3 coding DNA: TGCGCCAGCAGCCGGAATCGGGGAAACACTGAAGCTTTCTTT.

The chain couples TRBV2 to TRBJ2-1, with D unclear. The ends were cut back, 6 bases at V and 6 bases at J, with 6 bases in the middle. There are 11 residues in the CDR3. CDR1 and CDR2 from the germline V gene are SNHLY and FYNNEI. As DNA, the CDR3 is TGTGCCAGCAGAGCCCTCAATGAGCAGTTCTTC. Its translation: CASRALNEQFF.

V and J are TRBV29-1 and TRBJ1-2; D possibly corresponds to TRBD1 (6 bases). Looked up from germline, CDR1 is SQVTM and CDR2 is ANQGSEA. The CDR3 spans 13 residues. Trimming left V 3 bases short and J 3 bases short, with 11 bases between. CDR3: CSVDDRRDYGYTF. Here the CDR3 DNA reads TGCAGCGTTGATGACAGGCGGGACTATGGCTACACCTTC.

This sequence joins TRBV28 and TRBJ2-3; 11 nucleotides match TRBD2. CDR1 and CDR2 (germline): MDHEN, SYDVKM. V lost 6 bases to trimming and J lost 10 bases; unmatched junction nucleotides: 12. CDR3 length: 15 residues. Here the CDR3 DNA reads TGTGCCAGCAGCCTATATAGCGGGGGGGCCGGAGCGCAGTATTTT. Encoded protein: CASSLYSGGAGAQYF.

This clone was seen only a few times. The chain has TRBV5-1 and TRBJ2-3, with 8 bases identical to TRBD2. This CDR3 comprises 16 residues. CDR1 is SGHRS, CDR2 YFSETQ, per germline. V lost 4 bases and J lost 1; bases outside the gene matches: 8. Here the CDR3 reads CASSRVAGGRTDTQYF. Written as DNA, the CDR3 is TGCGCCAGCAGCCGGGTCGCGGGGGGACGCACAGATACGCAGTATTTT.

The chain combines TRBV7-2 with TRBJ2-1; D might be TRBD2 (6 bases). Trimming removed 2 bases at V and 7 bases at J, with 12 bases between. Germline V gives CDR1 SGHTA, CDR2 FQGNSA. This CDR3 comprises 14 residues. CDR3 amino acids: CASSLPTSYNEQFF. CDR3 coding DNA: TGTGCCAGCAGCTTACCGACTAGTTATAATGAGCAGTTCTTC.

The chain uses TRBV19 and TRBJ1-3, with D uncertain. Trimming took 3 bases from V and 4 from J, leaving 10 bases between them. The CDR3 spans 14 residues. Looked up from germline, CDR1 is LNHDA and CDR2 is SQIVND (reference sequence). CDR3 coding DNA: TGTGCCAGTAGTATCAGTGGTCTCGGAAACACCATATATTTT. Amino acids: CASSISGLGNTIYF.

This clone was picked up one time. The gene calls are TRBV7-2 and TRBJ1-2, with 7 bases matching TRBD1. V dropped 8 bases and J dropped 5; count of bases not matched to a gene: 11. Germline V gives CDR1 SGHTA, CDR2 FQGNSA. The CDR3 totals 14 residues. The CDR3 spells CASGFQTGTYGYTF. As DNA, the CDR3 is TGTGCCAGCGGTTTTCAGACAGGGACGTATGGCTACACCTTC.

This clone was detected only once. The chain links TRBV6-1 to TRBJ1-2, with 7 bases identical to TRBD1. This CDR3 is 15 amino acids long. V lost 5 bases to trimming and J lost 3 bases; unmatched junction nucleotides: 9. CDR1 and CDR2 (germline): MNHNS, SASEGT. Written as DNA, the CDR3 is TGTGCCAGCAGTTTAACAGGGGTAGAGCACTATGGCTACACCTTC. Amino acids: CASSLTGVEHYGYTF.

The V and J genes are TRBV7-2 and TRBJ2-3; D call uncertain. CDR3 length: 14 residues. V was trimmed by 5 bases and J by 8 bases, leaving 17 bases between them. Germline V CDR1 and CDR2: SGHTA, FQGNSA. The CDR3 DNA is TGTGCCAGCAGCGCCGATTCCCACTCCTCTACGCAGTATTTT. Amino acids: CASSADSHSSTQYF.

The chain combines TRBV6-5 with TRBJ2-6; D possibly corresponds to TRBD2 (5 bases). Trimming removed 0 bases at V and 1 base at J, with 7 bases between. The CDR3 has 16 residues. Germline lookup yields CDR1 MNHEY and CDR2 SVGAGI. CDR3 DNA: TGTGCCAGCAGTTACTCACGGGGTTCTGGGGCCAACGTCCTGACTTTC. Translation gives CASSYSRGSGANVLTF.

V usage is TRBV19 and J usage is TRBJ1-3, with a weak D call TRBD1 (5 bases). Germline-derived CDR1 and CDR2 are LNHDA and SQIVND (reference sequence). Trimming shortened V by 8 bases and J by 4 bases, and 18 bases separated the two germline ends. This CDR3 is 15 amino acids long. CDR3 in amino acids: CASRAVGDPGNTIYF. The CDR3 DNA is TGTGCCAGTCGAGCGGTGGGGGATCCAGGAAACACCATATATTTT.

The chain combines TRBV6-5 with TRBJ1-4; no clear D. Germline CDR1 reads MNHEY; CDR2 reads SVGAGI. The CDR3 loop spans 15 amino acids. V gave up 2 bases and J gave up 8 bases, with 15 bases separating them. CDR3: CASSYGPRAGEKLFF. The CDR3, as DNA: TGTGCCAGCAGTTACGGACCGCGGGCCGGGGAAAAACTGTTTTTT.

The CDR3, as DNA: TGTGCCAGCAGCTTGGGAGCAGGGCCCCAAGAGACCCAGTACTTC. Amino acids: CASSLGAGPQETQYF. The chain couples TRBV5-5 to TRBJ2-5; D is perhaps TRBD1 (5 bases). The CDR3 totals 15 residues. V lost 0 bases and J 1 base, leaving 10 bases between the germline ends. The germline CDR1 and CDR2 sequences are SGHKS and YYEKEE (reference sequence).

CDR3 region: CASSSMSVNGYTF. The CDR3 DNA sequence: TGTGCCAGCAGCTCGATGAGCGTTAATGGCTACACCTTC. V and J are TRBV11-2 and TRBJ1-2; no reliable D call. The CDR3 covers 13 residues. CDR1 and CDR2 (germline): SGHAT, FQNNGV. V was cut by 4 bases and J by 6 bases, with 12 bases left in between.

The chain couples TRBV7-2 to TRBJ1-1; 12 bases align to TRBD1. After removal of 5 bases from V and 6 bases from J, the junction contained 16 bases not matched to a gene. The CDR3 is made up of 18 amino acids. Germline CDR1 reads SGHTA; CDR2 reads FQGNSA. In nucleotides, the CDR3 is TGTGCCAGCAGCGATTACTCCATTCCGGGACAGGGGGCCTCTGAAGCTTTCTTT. It translates to CASSDYSIPGQGASEAFF.

The chain recombines TRBV11-3 with TRBJ2-2; D may be TRBD1 or TRBD2 (5 bases each). Deletions cut 3 bases from V and 3 bases from J, with 11 bases between. Germline V lookup: CDR1 SGHNT, CDR2 YENEEA. CDR3 size: 15 residues. CDR3 DNA sequence: TGTGCCAGCAGCTTCCGGGACGCCTACACCGGGGAGCTGTTTTTT. Translation gives CASSFRDAYTGELFF.

This chain connects TRBV28 to TRBJ2-3; D not certain. The CDR3 loop spans 17 amino acids. The V end was cut by 8 bases, the J end by 0 bases, with 21 bases between. From germline, CDR1 is MDHEN and CDR2 SYDVKM. The CDR3 nucleotides are TGTGCCAGCGCAGCCCTTGGTGTGAGCGCGAGCACAGATACGCAGTATTTT. Amino acids: CASAALGVSASTDTQYF.

This chain links TRBV7-6 with TRBJ2-3; 7 bases are a match to TRBD2. Trimming removed 4 bases from V and 4 bases from J; junction bases left unmatched: 5. The CDR3 length is 14 residues. Germline V gene data show CDR1 as SGHVS and CDR2 as FNYEAQ. The CDR3 loop is CASSSGLVADTQYF. The CDR3 DNA reads TGTGCCAGCAGCTCTGGACTAGTCGCAGATACGCAGTATTTT. Based on the CDR3 plus reference TRBV7-6 and TRBJ2-3, the full variable domain is GAGVSQSPRYKVTKRGQDVALRCDPISGHVSLYWYRQALGQGPEFLTYFNYEAQQDKSGLPNDRFSAERPEGSISTLTIQRTEQRDSAMYRCASSSGLVADTQYFGPGTRLTVL.

The chain combines TRBV6-1 with TRBJ2-1; D gene ambiguous. CDR1 is MNHNS and CDR2 is SASEGT in the germline V gene. Trimming took off 7 bases at V and 5 bases at J, with 3 bases between the two ends. The CDR3 runs to 10 residues. CDR3: CASKDNEQFF. The DNA of the CDR3 is TGTGCCAGCAAGGACAATGAGCAGTTCTTC.